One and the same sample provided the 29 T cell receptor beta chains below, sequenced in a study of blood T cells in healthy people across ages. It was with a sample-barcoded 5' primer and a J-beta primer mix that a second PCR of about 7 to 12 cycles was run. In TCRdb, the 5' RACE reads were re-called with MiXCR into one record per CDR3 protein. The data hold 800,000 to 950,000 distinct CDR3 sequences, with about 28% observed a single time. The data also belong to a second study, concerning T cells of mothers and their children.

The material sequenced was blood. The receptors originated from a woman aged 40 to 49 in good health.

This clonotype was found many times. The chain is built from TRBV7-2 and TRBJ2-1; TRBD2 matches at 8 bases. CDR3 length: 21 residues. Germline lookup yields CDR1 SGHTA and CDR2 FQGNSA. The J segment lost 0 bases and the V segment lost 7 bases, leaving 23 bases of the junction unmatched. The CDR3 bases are TGTGCCAGCACCCGACGGGCGGCGGCTAGCGGGTTCCAAAGCTCCTACAATGAGCAGTTCTTC. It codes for CASTRRAAASGFQSSYNEQFF.

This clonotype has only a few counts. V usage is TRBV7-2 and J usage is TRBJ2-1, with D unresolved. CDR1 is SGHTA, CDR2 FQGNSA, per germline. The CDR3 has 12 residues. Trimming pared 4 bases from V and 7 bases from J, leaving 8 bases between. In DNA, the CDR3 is TGTGCCAGCAGCTCGTACGGGAATGAGCAGTTCTTC. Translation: CASSSYGNEQFF.

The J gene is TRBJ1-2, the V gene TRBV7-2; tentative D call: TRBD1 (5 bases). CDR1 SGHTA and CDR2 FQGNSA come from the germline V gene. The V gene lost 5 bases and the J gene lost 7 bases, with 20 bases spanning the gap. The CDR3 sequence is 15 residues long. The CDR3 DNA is TGTGCCAGCAGCCCCGCGGGAGGGGCGTCGGGTGGCTACACCTTC. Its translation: CASSPAGGASGGYTF.

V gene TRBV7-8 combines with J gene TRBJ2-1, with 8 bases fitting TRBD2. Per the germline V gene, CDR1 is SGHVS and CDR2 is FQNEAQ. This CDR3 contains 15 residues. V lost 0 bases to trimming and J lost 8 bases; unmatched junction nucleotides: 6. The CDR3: CASSLARGGPYEQFF. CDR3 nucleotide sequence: TGTGCCAGCAGCTTAGCACGGGGGGGGCCCTATGAGCAGTTCTTC.

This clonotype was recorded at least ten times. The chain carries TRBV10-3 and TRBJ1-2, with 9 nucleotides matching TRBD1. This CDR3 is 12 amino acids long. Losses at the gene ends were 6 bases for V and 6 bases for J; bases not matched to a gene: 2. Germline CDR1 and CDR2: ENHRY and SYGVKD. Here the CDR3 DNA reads TGTGCCATCAGCCGGACAGGGGATGGCTACACCTTC. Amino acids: CAISRTGDGYTF.

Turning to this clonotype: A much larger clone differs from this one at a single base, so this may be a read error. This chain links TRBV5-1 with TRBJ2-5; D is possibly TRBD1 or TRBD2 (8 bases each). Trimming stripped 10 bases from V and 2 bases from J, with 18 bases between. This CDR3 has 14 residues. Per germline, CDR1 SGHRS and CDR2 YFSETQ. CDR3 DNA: TGCGCCGGCCGGACAGGGACTAGGCAAGAGACCCAGTACTTC. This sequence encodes CAGRTGTRQETQYF.

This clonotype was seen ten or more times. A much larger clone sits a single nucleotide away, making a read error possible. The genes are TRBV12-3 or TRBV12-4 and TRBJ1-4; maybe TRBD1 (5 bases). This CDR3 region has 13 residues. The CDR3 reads CASRVTENEKRFF. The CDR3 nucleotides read TGTGCCAGCAGGGTGACAGAGAATGAAAAACGGTTTTTT.

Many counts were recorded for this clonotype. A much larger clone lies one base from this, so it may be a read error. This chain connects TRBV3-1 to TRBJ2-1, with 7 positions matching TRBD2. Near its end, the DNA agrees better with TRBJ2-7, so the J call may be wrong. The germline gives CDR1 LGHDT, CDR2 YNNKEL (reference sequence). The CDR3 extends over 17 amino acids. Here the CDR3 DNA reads TGTGCCAGCAGCCAACTCTCTAGCGGAAAACCTTACAATGAGCAGTACTTC. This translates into CASSQLSSGKPYNEQYF.

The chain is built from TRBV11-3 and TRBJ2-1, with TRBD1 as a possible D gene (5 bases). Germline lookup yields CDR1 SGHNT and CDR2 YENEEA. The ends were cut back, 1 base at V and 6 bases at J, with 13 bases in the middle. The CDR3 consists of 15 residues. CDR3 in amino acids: CASSLARDRFNEQFF. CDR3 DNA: TGTGCCAGCAGCTTAGCCCGTGACAGATTCAATGAGCAGTTCTTC.

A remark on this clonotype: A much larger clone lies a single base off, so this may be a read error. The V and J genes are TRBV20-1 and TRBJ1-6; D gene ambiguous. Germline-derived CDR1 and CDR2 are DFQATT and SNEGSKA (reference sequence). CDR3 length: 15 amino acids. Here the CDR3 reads CSAQIGSSYNSPPHF. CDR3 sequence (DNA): TGCAGTGCGCAGATTGGGAGCTCCTATAATTCACCCCCCCACTTT.

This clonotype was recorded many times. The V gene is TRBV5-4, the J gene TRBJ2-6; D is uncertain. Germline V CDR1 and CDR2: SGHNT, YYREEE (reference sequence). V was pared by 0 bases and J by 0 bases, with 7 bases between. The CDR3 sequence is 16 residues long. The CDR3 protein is CASSLAWDSGANVLTF. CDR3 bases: TGTGCCAGCAGCTTGGCTTGGGACTCTGGGGCCAACGTCCTGACTTTC.

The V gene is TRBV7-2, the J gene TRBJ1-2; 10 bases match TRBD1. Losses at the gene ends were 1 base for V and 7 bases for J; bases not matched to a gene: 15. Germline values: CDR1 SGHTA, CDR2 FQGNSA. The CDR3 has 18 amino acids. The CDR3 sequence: CASSLVPRMTGGKGGYTF. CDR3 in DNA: TGTGCCAGCAGCTTAGTACCCCGGATGACAGGGGGCAAGGGTGGCTACACCTTC.

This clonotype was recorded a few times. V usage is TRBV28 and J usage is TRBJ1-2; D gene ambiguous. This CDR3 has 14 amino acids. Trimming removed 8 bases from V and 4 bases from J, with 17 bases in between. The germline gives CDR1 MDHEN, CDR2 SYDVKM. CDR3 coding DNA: TGTGCCAGCTCTTACAGCCGCGGAGGCTATGGCTACACCTTC. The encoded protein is CASSYSRGGYGYTF.

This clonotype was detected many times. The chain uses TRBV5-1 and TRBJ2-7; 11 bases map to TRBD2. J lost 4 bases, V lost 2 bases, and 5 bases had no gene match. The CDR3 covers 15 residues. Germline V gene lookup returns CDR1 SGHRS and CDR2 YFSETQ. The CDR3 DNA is TGCGCCAGCAGCTTCACTAGCGGGGGTATTTACGAGCAGTACTTC. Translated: CASSFTSGGIYEQYF.

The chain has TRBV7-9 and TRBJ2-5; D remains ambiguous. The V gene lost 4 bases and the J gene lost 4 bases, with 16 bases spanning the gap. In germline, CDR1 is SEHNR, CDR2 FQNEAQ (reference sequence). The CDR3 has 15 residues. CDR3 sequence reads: CASSSLQLGRETQYF. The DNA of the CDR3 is TGTGCCAGCAGCTCCCTCCAGCTAGGTCGAGAGACCCAGTACTTC.

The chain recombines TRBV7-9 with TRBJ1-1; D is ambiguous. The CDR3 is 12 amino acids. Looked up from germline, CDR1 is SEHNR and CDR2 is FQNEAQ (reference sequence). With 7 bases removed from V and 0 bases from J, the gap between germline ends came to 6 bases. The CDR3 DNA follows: TGTGCCAGCAACCGAATGAACACTGAAGCTTTCTTT. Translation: CASNRMNTEAFF.

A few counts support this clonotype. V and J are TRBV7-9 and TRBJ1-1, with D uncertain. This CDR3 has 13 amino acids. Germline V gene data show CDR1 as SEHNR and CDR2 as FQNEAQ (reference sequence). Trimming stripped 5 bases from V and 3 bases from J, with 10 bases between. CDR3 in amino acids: CASSRSSDTEAFF. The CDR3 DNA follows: TGTGCCAGCAGCCGAAGCTCGGACACTGAAGCTTTCTTT.

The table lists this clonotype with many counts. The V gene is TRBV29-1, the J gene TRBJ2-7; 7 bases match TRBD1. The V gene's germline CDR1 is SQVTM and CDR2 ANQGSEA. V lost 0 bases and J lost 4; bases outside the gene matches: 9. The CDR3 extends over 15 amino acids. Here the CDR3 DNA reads TGCAGCGTTGAAGATCCTTCCGGGACAGATTACGAGCAGTACTTC. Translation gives CSVEDPSGTDYEQYF.

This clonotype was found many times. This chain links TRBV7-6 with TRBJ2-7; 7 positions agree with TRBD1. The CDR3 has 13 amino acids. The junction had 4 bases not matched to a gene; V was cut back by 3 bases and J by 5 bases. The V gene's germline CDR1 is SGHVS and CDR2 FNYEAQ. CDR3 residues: CASSLGTVNEQYF. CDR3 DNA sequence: TGTGCCAGCAGCTTGGGGACAGTGAACGAGCAGTACTTC.

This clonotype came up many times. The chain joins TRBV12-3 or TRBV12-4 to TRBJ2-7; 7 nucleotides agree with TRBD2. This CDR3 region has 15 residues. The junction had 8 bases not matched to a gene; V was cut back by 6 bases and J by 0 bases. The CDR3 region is CASRNGRGISYEQYF. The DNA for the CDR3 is TGTGCCAGCAGAAACGGGCGGGGGATCTCCTACGAGCAGTACTTC.

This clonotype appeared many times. CDR3: CASSGAGQGQETQYF. The CDR3 nucleotides are TGTGCCAGCAGTGGGGCTGGACAGGGACAAGAGACCCAGTACTTC. This chain uses TRBV28 with TRBJ2-5, with TRBD1 matching over 8 bases. The CDR3 covers 15 residues. The V gene's germline CDR1 is MDHEN and CDR2 SYDVKM. V dropped 5 bases and J dropped 2; count of bases not matched to a gene: 7.

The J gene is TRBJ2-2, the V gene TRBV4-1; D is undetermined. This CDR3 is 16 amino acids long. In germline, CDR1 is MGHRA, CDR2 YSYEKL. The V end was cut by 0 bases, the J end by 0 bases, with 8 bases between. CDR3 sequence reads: CASSQEGHPNTGELFF. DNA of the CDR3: TGCGCCAGCAGCCAAGAAGGGCACCCGAACACCGGGGAGCTGTTTTTT.

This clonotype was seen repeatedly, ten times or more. The CDR3 loop is CASSSGQPSYEQYF. Written as DNA, the CDR3 is TGCGCCAGCAGCAGCGGACAGCCTTCCTACGAGCAGTACTTC. The chain couples TRBV5-1 to TRBJ2-7; D is perhaps TRBD1 (6 bases). The CDR3 consists of 14 residues. The V gene's germline CDR1 is SGHRS and CDR2 YFSETQ. Trimming removed 4 bases from V and 1 base from J, with 12 bases in between.

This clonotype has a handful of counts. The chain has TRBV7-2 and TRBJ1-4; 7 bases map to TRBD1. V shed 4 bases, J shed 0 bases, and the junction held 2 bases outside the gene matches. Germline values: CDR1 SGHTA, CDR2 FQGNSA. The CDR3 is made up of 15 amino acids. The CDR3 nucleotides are TGTGCCAGCAGCTCGACAGGGACAACTAATGAAAAACTGTTTTTT. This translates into CASSSTGTTNEKLFF.

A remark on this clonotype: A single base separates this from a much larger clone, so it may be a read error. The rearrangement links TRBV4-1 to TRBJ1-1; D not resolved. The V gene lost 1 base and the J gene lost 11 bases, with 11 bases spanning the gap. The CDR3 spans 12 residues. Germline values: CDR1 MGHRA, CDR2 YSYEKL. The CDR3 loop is CASSQVYGAAFF. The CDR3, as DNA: TGCGCCAGCAGCCAAGTATACGGCGCGGCTTTCTTT.

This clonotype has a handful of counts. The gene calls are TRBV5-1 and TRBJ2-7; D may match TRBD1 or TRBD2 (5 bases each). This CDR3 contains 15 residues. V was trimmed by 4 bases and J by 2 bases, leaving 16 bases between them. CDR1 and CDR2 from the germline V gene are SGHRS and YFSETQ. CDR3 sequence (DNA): TGCGCCAGCAGCGCCTTGGGGACCAACCCCTACGAGCAGTACTTC. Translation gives CASSALGTNPYEQYF.

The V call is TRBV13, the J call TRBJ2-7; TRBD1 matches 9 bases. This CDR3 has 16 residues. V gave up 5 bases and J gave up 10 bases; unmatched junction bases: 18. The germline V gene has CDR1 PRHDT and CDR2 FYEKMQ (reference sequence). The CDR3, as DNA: TGTGCCAGCAGCAACCGGGACAGGGTAATTTCGGAGGCCCAGTACTTC. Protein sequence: CASSNRDRVISEAQYF.

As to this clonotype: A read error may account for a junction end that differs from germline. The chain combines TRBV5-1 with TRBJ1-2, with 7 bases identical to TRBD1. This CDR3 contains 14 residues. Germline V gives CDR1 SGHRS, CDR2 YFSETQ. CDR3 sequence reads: CASTPTGERKGYTF. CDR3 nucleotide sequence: TGTGCCAGCACTCCAACAGGGGAGAGGAAAGGCTACACCTTC.

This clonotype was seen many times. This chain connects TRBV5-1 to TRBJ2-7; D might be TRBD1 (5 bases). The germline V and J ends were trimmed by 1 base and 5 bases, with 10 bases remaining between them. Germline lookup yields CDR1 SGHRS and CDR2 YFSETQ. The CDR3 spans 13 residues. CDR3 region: CASSLIGVDEQYF. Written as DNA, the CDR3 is TGCGCCAGCAGCTTGATAGGGGTTGACGAGCAGTACTTC.